Below are 31 T cell receptor beta chains sequenced from a single sample in a study of CD8 T cells in Susac syndrome. Random hexamers were used to reverse transcribe 0.5 to 1 ug of RNA. In TCRdb, the immunoSEQ multiplex PCR reads were re-called with MiXCR into one record per CDR3 protein. This sample has approximately 46,000 distinct CDR3 sequences, with nearly 95% found just once. The source material was CD8+ T cells from PBMCs. The receptors originated from a human donor in good health.

The chain couples TRBV6-4 to TRBJ2-3; the match to TRBD2 covers 8 bases. From germline, CDR1 is MRHNA and CDR2 SNTAGT. This CDR3 region has 19 residues. The J segment lost 0 bases and the V segment lost 0 bases, leaving 11 bases of the junction unmatched. CDR3 sequence: CASSDSNGVSGDSTDTQYF. CDR3 sequence (DNA): TGTGCCAGCAGTGACTCGAATGGTGTTAGCGGGGATAGCACAGATACGCAGTATTTT.

This chain joins TRBV5-1 and TRBJ2-7, with no clear D. The CDR3 consists of 14 residues. Germline V lookup: CDR1 SGHRS, CDR2 YFSETQ. Trimming cost V 3 bases and J 3 bases, with 13 bases left between them. The CDR3: CASSWTGSNYEQYF. CDR3 nucleotide sequence: TGCGCCAGCAGCTGGACCGGGTCGAACTACGAGCAGTACTTC.

This clonotype was seen a single time. The V call is TRBV6-5, the J call TRBJ2-3; 9 bases line up with TRBD2. This CDR3 contains 15 residues. The J segment lost 0 bases and the V segment lost 7 bases, leaving 5 bases of the junction unmatched. Germline CDR1 and CDR2: MNHEY and SVGAGI. CDR3 amino acids: CASTQLAGSTDTQYF. The CDR3 DNA reads TGTGCCAGCACCCAACTAGCGGGTAGCACAGATACGCAGTATTTT.

A single count supports this clonotype. The rearrangement joins TRBV14 to TRBJ2-1; 14 bases fit TRBD2. Per germline, CDR1 SGHDN and CDR2 FVKESK. This CDR3 has 17 residues. After removal of 3 bases from V and 3 bases from J, the junction contained 4 bases not matched to a gene. CDR3 nucleotide sequence: TGTGCCAGCAGCCAGGGACTAGCGGGAGAATACTACAATGAGCAGTTCTTC. Encoded protein: CASSQGLAGEYYNEQFF.

This rearrangement joins TRBV27 to TRBJ1-1, with a weak D call TRBD1 (5 bases). V gave up 3 bases and J gave up 3 bases, with 8 bases separating them. Germline-derived CDR1 and CDR2 are MNHEY and SMNVEV (reference sequence). This CDR3 has 13 amino acids. The CDR3 sequence is CASSLGPYTEAFF. CDR3 sequence (DNA): TGTGCCAGCAGTTTGGGGCCTTACACTGAAGCTTTCTTT.

On this clonotype itself: Mismatch with germline at one junction end may stem from a read error. The CDR3 DNA reads TGTGCCAGCTCCCCACTAGCGGGAGCCACCGGGGCCTACAATGAGCAGTTCTTC. It is translated as CASSPLAGATGAYNEQFF. V and J are TRBV18 and TRBJ2-1; the match to TRBD2 covers 11 bases. Germline V gene data show CDR1 as KGHSH and CDR2 as LQKENI. The CDR3 consists of 18 residues.

The chain combines TRBV2 with TRBJ1-5, with 11 bases identical to TRBD1. Germline V gene data show CDR1 as SNHLY and CDR2 as FYNNEI. Trimming removed 5 bases from V and 6 bases from J; junction bases left unmatched: 6. The CDR3 runs to 15 residues. The CDR3 DNA is TGTGCCAGCAGTCTGGGACAGGGGGATGCTCAGCCCCAGCATTTT. Translating gives CASSLGQGDAQPQHF.

The chain is built from TRBV4-3 and TRBJ2-2; TRBD1 might be the D (5 bases). Germline V gene data show CDR1 as LGHNA and CDR2 as YSLEER. There are 17 residues in the CDR3. The ends were cut back, 1 base at V and 1 base at J, with 13 bases in the middle. The CDR3 region is CASSQGQHKGNTGELFF. In DNA form, the CDR3 reads TGCGCCAGCAGCCAAGGACAGCATAAGGGGAACACCGGGGAGCTGTTTTTT.

The V and J genes are TRBV5-8 and TRBJ1-4; D unclear. The germline gives CDR1 SGHTS, CDR2 YDEGEE. V dropped 1 base and J dropped 0 bases, with 10 bases sitting between them. The CDR3 consists of 16 residues. The CDR3 region is CASSLRRPPTNEKLFF. CDR3 bases: TGTGCCAGCAGCTTGAGGAGACCTCCAACTAATGAAAAACTGTTTTTT.

The rearrangement links TRBV29-1 to TRBJ1-2, with D possibly TRBD1 on 6 matching bases. Trimming took 0 bases from V and 1 from J, leaving 12 bases between them. The CDR3 contains 15 residues. Germline V gene lookup returns CDR1 SQVTM and CDR2 ANQGSEA. Here the CDR3 reads CSVEDPRDNNYGYTF. CDR3 DNA: TGCAGCGTTGAAGATCCCCGGGACAATAACTATGGCTACACCTTC.

V usage is TRBV5-1 and J usage is TRBJ1-1; TRBD1 aligns across 7 bases. From germline, CDR1 is SGHRS and CDR2 YFSETQ. The CDR3 contains 15 residues. V dropped 7 bases and J dropped 0; count of bases not matched to a gene: 9. CDR3 nucleotide sequence: TGCGCCAGCCTCCCAGGGGGGGACATGAACACTGAAGCTTTCTTT. Translation: CASLPGGDMNTEAFF.

The chain uses TRBV20-1 and TRBJ2-7; D is ambiguous. Germline CDR1 reads DFQATT; CDR2 reads SNEGSKA (reference sequence). The CDR3 is 12 amino acids. V was cut by 0 bases and J by 4 bases, with 7 bases left in between. This chain's CDR3 is CSAREWSYEQYF. The CDR3 DNA reads TGCAGTGCTAGAGAATGGAGTTACGAGCAGTACTTC.

This sequence joins TRBV29-1 and TRBJ2-1; D may be TRBD1 or TRBD2 (7 bases each). Trimming cost V 6 bases and J 15 bases, with 27 bases left between them. Germline loops: CDR1 SQVTM, CDR2 ANQGSEA. The CDR3 covers 14 residues. The CDR3 nucleotides are TGCAGCGTCGATGGGGGGGACAGCCTCCTATTTATGTTCTTC. This translates into CSVDGGDSLLFMFF.

The rearrangement joins TRBV29-1 to TRBJ1-2, with D unresolved. In germline, CDR1 is SQVTM, CDR2 ANQGSEA. The CDR3 is 12 residues long. V dropped 1 base and J dropped 0 bases, with 3 bases sitting between them. CDR3 bases: TGCAGCGTTGAAGTCACTAACTATGGCTACACCTTC. Translation gives CSVEVTNYGYTF.

The rearrangement joins TRBV3-1 to TRBJ2-1; 7 bases align to TRBD2. Germline V gene data show CDR1 as LGHDT and CDR2 as YNNKEL (reference sequence). The CDR3 has 15 residues. Trimming removed 0 bases from V and 9 bases from J; junction bases left unmatched: 8. CDR3 nucleotide sequence: TGTGCCAGCAGCCAAGATTGGGCGGGCGGGAGTGAGCAGTTCTTC. Its protein is CASSQDWAGGSEQFF.

This chain joins TRBV6-5 and TRBJ2-2; TRBD1 agrees at 8 bases. This CDR3 comprises 13 residues. Germline-derived CDR1 and CDR2 are MNHEY and SVGAGI. Losses at the gene ends were 5 bases for V and 7 bases for J; bases not matched to a gene: 3. The CDR3 is CASSQGAGGELFF. The CDR3 DNA is TGTGCCAGCAGTCAGGGGGCCGGCGGGGAGCTGTTTTTT.

The chain combines TRBV27 with TRBJ1-1; D is ambiguous. The germline V gene encodes CDR1 MNHEY and CDR2 SMNVEV (reference sequence). The CDR3 is 13 amino acids. Trimming cost V 10 bases and J 1 base, with 13 bases left between them. The CDR3 coding sequence is TGTGCCACCTCATTTGACCGGAACACTGAAGCTTTCTTT. It yields the protein CATSFDRNTEAFF.

This clonotype has just a few counts. The CDR3 DNA follows: TGCAGTGCTAGGTCCCGGGACATTTACGAGCAGTACTTC. Its protein is CSARSRDIYEQYF. This sequence joins TRBV20-1 and TRBJ2-7, with D maybe TRBD1 (6 bases). The germline gives CDR1 DFQATT, CDR2 SNEGSKA (reference sequence). V lost 3 bases and J 4 bases, leaving 13 bases between the germline ends. This CDR3 spans 13 amino acids.

The sample holds one count of this clonotype. V and J are TRBV11-2 and TRBJ1-5, with TRBD1 as a possible D gene (5 bases). Trimming took 1 base from V and 5 from J, leaving 15 bases between them. Per the germline V gene, CDR1 is SGHAT and CDR2 is FQNNGV. The CDR3 totals 16 residues. DNA of the CDR3: TGTGCCAGCAGCTTAGGGACACAACCCGGCCATCAGCCCCAGCATTTT. It is translated as CASSLGTQPGHQPQHF. The whole variable domain, remainder taken from reference TRBV11-2 and TRBJ1-5, is EAGVAQSPRYKIIEKRQSVAFWCNPISGHATLYWYQQILGQGPKLLIQFQNNGVVDDSQLPKDRFSAERLKGVDSTLKIQPAKLEDSAVYLCASSLGTQPGHQPQHFGDGTRLSIL.

The J gene is TRBJ1-5, the V gene TRBV19, with a tentative D call TRBD1 (5 bases). The V gene's germline CDR1 is LNHDA and CDR2 SQIVND (reference sequence). Trimming removed 10 bases at V and 4 bases at J, with 11 bases between. The CDR3 length is 12 residues. CDR3 sequence reads: CATLGVNQPQHF. CDR3 in DNA: TGTGCCACCCTGGGGGTGAATCAGCCCCAGCATTTT.

This chain connects TRBV20-1 to TRBJ2-7; D gene unclear. V was cut by 3 bases and J by 2 bases, with 8 bases left in between. This CDR3 has 12 residues. Germline CDR1 is DFQATT and CDR2 is SNEGSKA (reference sequence). CDR3 nucleotide sequence: TGCAGTGCTAGCTACGGTCCCTACGAGCAGTACTTC. It is translated as CSASYGPYEQYF.

V gene TRBV6-6 combines with J gene TRBJ1-1; no clear D gene. This CDR3 spans 15 amino acids. V dropped 2 bases and J dropped 1 base, with 11 bases sitting between them. Germline loops: CDR1 MNHNY, CDR2 SVGAGI (reference sequence). This CDR3 reads CASSYPGPKNTEAFF. The CDR3 DNA reads as TGTGCCAGCAGTTACCCCGGACCAAAGAACACTGAAGCTTTCTTT.

Here the CDR3 reads CASSQGAFTDTQYF. The CDR3 DNA reads TGTGCCAGCAGTCAGGGGGCCTTCACAGATACGCAGTATTTT. The rearrangement joins TRBV7-7 to TRBJ2-3; 8 bases align to TRBD1. V trimming: 6 bases; J trimming: 2 bases; junction bases outside the gene matches: 4. Germline values: CDR1 SSHAT, CDR2 FNYEAQ (reference sequence). CDR3 length: 14 residues.

A single count supports this clonotype. The gene calls are TRBV2 and TRBJ2-7; D unclear. Germline V CDR1 and CDR2: SNHLY, FYNNEI. Trimming took 1 base from V and 4 from J, leaving 8 bases between them. The length of the CDR3 is 13 residues. The CDR3 loop reads CASSEGQRYEQYF. The CDR3 DNA reads as TGTGCCAGCAGTGAAGGGCAGAGATACGAGCAGTACTTC.

This clonotype has only one observation. This rearrangement joins TRBV27 to TRBJ2-4; the D is unclear. The germline V gene has CDR1 MNHEY and CDR2 SMNVEV (reference sequence). The CDR3 extends over 13 amino acids. Trimming removed 2 bases from V and 7 bases from J, with 9 bases in between. The CDR3 loop is CASSLTVGNIQYF. CDR3 nucleotides: TGTGCCAGCAGTTTAACAGTTGGGAACATTCAGTACTTC.

The V call is TRBV12-3 or TRBV12-4, the J call TRBJ2-1; weak D call: TRBD2 (5 bases). The CDR3 spans 17 residues. V shed 4 bases and J shed 0 bases, with 16 bases lying between them. CDR3: CASSWASEADSYNEQFF. CDR3 nucleotides: TGTGCCAGCAGTTGGGCGTCCGAAGCGGACTCCTACAATGAGCAGTTCTTC.

CDR3 amino acids: CASSRSGGVPYEQYF. The CDR3 DNA follows: TGTGCCAGCAGTCGTTCCGGGGGGGTCCCCTACGAGCAGTACTTC. This chain links TRBV6-6 with TRBJ2-7; 8 bases align to TRBD2. The CDR3 contains 15 residues. V shed 5 bases and J 2 bases; nucleotides not matched to a gene: 8. CDR1 is MNHNY and CDR2 is SVGAGI in the germline V gene (reference sequence).

This clonotype was picked up one time. CDR3: CASSYTGNYEQYF. In nucleotides, the CDR3 is TGTGCCAGTAGTTACACAGGGAACTACGAGCAGTACTTC. This chain connects TRBV19 to TRBJ2-7, with D maybe TRBD1 (6 bases). The CDR3 has 13 amino acids. The V gene lost 5 bases and the J gene lost 3 bases, with 11 bases spanning the gap. Germline assignment: CDR1 LNHDA and CDR2 SQIVND (reference sequence).

The J gene is TRBJ2-1, the V gene TRBV6-5, with 8 nucleotides matching TRBD2. Trimming cost V 0 bases and J 8 bases; bases outside gene matches: 18. The CDR3 is made up of 19 amino acids. The germline CDR1 and CDR2 sequences are MNHEY and SVGAGI. The CDR3 protein is CASSYSGLSTGGAWDEQFF. CDR3 DNA sequence: TGTGCCAGCAGTTACTCAGGGCTAAGTACGGGAGGGGCTTGGGATGAGCAGTTCTTC.

The chain couples TRBV6-6 to TRBJ1-2; D possibly corresponds to TRBD1 (5 bases). Germline-derived CDR1 and CDR2 are MNHNY and SVGAGI (reference sequence). This CDR3 comprises 13 residues. The V gene lost 2 bases and the J gene lost 8 bases, with 12 bases spanning the gap. The CDR3 loop reads CASSYAQGYGYTF. Here the CDR3 DNA reads TGTGCCAGCAGTTACGCCCAGGGATACGGCTACACCTTC.

The table lists this clonotype with a count of one. This sequence joins TRBV28 and TRBJ1-3; possibly TRBD1 for D (5 bases). V was clipped by 7 bases and J by 0 bases, with 10 bases between them. Per the germline V gene, CDR1 is MDHEN and CDR2 is SYDVKM. The CDR3 has 14 amino acids. As DNA, the CDR3 is TGTGCCAGCACTGACAGCCACTCTGGAAACACCATATATTTT. Its translation is CASTDSHSGNTIYF.